This TCR beta chain was observed in a study of cytomegalovirus exposure and HLA in healthy donors. Findings and caveats of the study: Available immune exposure information was restricted to CMV serostatus only.

Comment on this clone: The antigen remains undetermined.

The J segment lost 5 bases and the V segment lost 7 bases, leaving 4 bases of the junction unmatched. Germline CDR1 reads GTSNPN; CDR2 reads SVGIG (reference sequence). The CDR3 contains 13 residues. The study ran its PCR with 60 Vbeta and 13 Jbeta primers. The assay was immunoSEQ multiplex PCR, and TCRdb's table has in-frame clones only and misses some. The sample lists about 190,000 clones, 80% occurring once. The receptor was derived from a boy aged 5-17 years in good health and CMV-seronegative. The V call is TRBV30, the J call TRBJ2-2; 10 bases are a match to TRBD2. Source material: PBMCs. CDR3 sequence (DNA): TGTGCCTCCACGACTAGCGGGACCGGGGAGCTGTTTTTT. Its protein product is CASTTSGTGELFF.